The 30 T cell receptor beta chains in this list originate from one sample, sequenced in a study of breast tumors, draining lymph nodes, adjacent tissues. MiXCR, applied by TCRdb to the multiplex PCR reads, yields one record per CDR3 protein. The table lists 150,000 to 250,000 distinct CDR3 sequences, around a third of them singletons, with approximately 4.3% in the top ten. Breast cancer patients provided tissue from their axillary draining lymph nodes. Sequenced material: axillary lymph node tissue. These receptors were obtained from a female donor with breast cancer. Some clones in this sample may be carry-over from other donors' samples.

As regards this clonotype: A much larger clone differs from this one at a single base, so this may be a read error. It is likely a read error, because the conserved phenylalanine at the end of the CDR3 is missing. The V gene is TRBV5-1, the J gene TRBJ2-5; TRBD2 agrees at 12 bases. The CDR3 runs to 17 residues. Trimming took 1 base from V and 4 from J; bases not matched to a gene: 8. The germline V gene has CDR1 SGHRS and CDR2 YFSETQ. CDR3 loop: CASSLSRSSGRGETQYL. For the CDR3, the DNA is TGCGCCAGCAGCTTGAGTAGGTCTAGCGGGAGGGGAGAGACCCAGTACCTC.

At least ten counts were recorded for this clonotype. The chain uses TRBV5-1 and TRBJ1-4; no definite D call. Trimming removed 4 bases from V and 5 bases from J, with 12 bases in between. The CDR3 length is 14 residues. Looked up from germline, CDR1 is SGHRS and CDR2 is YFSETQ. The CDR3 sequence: CASSLGPTNEKLFF. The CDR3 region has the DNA TGCGCCAGCAGCCTCGGACCGACAAATGAAAAACTGTTTTTT.

CDR3 sequence (DNA): TGTGCCAGCAGCGCCAGGGACACATCTGTGCAGTATTTT. This encodes CASSARDTSVQYF. The V and J genes are TRBV11-2 and TRBJ2-3, with D possibly matching TRBD1 (6 bases). CDR1 and CDR2 (germline): SGHAT, FQNNGV. The CDR3 sequence is 13 residues long. Trimming stripped 5 bases from V and 11 bases from J, with 17 bases between.

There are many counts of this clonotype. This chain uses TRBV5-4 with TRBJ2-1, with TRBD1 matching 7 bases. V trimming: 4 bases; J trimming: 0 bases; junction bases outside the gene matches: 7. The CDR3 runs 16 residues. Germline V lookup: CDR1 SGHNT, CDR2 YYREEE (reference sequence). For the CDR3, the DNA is TGTGCCAGCAGCCTTTCGACAGGGAGCTCCTACAATGAGCAGTTCTTC. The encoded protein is CASSLSTGSSYNEQFF.

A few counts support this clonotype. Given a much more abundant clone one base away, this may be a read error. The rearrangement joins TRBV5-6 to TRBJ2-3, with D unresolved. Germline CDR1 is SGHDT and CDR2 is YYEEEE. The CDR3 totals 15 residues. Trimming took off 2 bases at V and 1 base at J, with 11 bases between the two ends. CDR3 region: CASSLGPPRTDTQYF. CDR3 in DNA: TGTGCCAGCAGCTTAGGACCTCCTCGCACAGATACGCAGTATTTT. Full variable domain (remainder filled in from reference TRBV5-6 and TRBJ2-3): DAGVTQSPTHLIKTRGQQVTLRCSPKSGHDTVSWYQQALGQGPQFIFQYYEEEERQRGNFPDRFSGHQFPNYSSELNVNALLLGDSALYLCASSLGPPRTDTQYFGPGTRLTVL.

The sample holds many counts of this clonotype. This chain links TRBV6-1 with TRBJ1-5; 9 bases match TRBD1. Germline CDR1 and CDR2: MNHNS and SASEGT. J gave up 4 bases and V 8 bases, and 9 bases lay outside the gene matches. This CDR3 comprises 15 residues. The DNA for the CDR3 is TGTGCCAGCCGAAGGGACAGGGTGGAAAATCAGCCCCAGCATTTT. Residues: CASRRDRVENQPQHF.

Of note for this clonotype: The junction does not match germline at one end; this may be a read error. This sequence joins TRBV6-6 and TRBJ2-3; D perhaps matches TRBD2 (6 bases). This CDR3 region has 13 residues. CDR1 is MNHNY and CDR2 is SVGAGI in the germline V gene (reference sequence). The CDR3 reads CASSHSGVDTQYF. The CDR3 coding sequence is TGTGCCAGCAGTCACTCGGGGGTAGATACGCAGTATTTT.

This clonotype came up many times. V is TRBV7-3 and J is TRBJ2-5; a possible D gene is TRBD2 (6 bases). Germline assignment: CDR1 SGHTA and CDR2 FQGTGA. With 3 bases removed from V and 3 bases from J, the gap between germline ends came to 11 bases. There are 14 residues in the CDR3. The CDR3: CASSFGPSEETQYF. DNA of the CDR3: TGTGCCAGCAGCTTTGGGCCTAGCGAAGAGACCCAGTACTTC. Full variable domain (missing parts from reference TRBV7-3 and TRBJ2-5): GAGVSQTPSNKVTEKGKYVELRCDPISGHTALYWYRQSLGQGPEFLIYFQGTGAADDSGLPNDRFFAVRPEGSVSTLKIQRTERGDSAVYLCASSFGPSEETQYFGPGTRLLVL.

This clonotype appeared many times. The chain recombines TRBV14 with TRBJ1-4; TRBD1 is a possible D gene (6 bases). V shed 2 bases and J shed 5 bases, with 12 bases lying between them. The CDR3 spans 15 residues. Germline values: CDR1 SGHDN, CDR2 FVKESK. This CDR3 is CASSQKDRRNEKLFF. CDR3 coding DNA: TGTGCCAGCAGCCAAAAAGACAGGAGAAATGAAAAACTGTTTTTT. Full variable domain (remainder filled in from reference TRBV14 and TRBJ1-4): EAGVTQFPSHSVIEKGQTVTLRCDPISGHDNLYWYRRVMGKEIKFLLHFVKESKQDESGMPNNRFLAERTGGTYSTLKVQPAELEDSGVYFCASSQKDRRNEKLFFGSGTQLSVL.

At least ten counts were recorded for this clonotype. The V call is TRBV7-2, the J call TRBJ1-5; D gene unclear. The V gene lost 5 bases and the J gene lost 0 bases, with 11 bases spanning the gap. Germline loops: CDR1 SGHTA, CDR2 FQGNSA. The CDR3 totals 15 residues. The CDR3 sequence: CASSPEGLSNQPQHF. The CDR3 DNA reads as TGTGCCAGCAGCCCAGAGGGCCTTAGCAATCAGCCCCAGCATTTT.

DNA of the CDR3: TGTGCCAGCAGTCCTCGGACAGGGCGGGGCGAGCAGTACTTC. It specifies CASSPRTGRGEQYF. This sequence joins TRBV3-1 and TRBJ2-7, with 8 positions matching TRBD1. Germline V gene data show CDR1 as LGHDT and CDR2 as YNNKEL (reference sequence). The CDR3 spans 14 residues. Losses at the gene ends were 6 bases for V and 6 bases for J; bases not matched to a gene: 10.

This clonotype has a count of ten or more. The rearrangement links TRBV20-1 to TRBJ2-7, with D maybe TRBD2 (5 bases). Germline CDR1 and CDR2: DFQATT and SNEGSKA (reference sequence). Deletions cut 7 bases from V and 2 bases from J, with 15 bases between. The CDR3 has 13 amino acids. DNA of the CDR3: TGCAGTGTAAGACCGGGGTCTGCCTACGAGCAGTACTTC. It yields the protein CSVRPGSAYEQYF.

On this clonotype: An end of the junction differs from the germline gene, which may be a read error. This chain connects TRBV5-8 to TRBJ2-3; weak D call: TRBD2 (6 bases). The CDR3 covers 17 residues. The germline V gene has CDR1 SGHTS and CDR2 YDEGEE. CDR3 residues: CVSSLGTLTGRGDTQYF. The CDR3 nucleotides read TGTGTCAGCAGCTTGGGTACCCTCACGGGGCGGGGAGATACGCAGTATTTT.

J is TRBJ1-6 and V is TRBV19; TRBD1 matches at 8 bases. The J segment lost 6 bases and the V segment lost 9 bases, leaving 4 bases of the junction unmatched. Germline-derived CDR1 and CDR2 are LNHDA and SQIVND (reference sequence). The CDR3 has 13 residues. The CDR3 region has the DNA TGTGCCAGCAGCAGGGGGCTTAATTCACCCCTCCACTTT. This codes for CASSRGLNSPLHF.

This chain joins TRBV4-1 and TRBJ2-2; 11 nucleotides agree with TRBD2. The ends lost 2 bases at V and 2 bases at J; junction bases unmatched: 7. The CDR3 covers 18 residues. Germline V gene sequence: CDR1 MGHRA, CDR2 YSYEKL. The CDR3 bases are TGCGCCAGCAGCCAAACCGCCGGGACTAGCGGAAACACCGGGGAGCTGTTTTTT. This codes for CASSQTAGTSGNTGELFF.

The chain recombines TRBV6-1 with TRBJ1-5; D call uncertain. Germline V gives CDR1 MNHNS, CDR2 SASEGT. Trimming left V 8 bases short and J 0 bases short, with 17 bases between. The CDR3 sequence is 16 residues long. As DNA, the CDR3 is TGTGCCAGCGCTCGCTCGGTACTAAATAGCAATCAGCCCCAGCATTTT. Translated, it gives CASARSVLNSNQPQHF.

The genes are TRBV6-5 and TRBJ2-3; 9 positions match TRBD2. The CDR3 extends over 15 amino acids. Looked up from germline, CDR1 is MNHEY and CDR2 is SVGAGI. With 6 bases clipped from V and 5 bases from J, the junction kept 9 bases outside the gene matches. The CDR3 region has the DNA TGTGCCAGCAGCCGTGGGGTAGCGGGGGAAGATACGCAGTATTTT. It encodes CASSRGVAGEDTQYF.

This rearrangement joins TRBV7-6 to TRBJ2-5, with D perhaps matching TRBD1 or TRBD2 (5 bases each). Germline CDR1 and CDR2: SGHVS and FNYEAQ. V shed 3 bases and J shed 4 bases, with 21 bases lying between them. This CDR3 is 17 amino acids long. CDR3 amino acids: CASSLRQGSYEGETQYF. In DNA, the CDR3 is TGTGCCAGCAGCTTGAGGCAGGGCAGTTACGAGGGAGAGACCCAGTACTTC.

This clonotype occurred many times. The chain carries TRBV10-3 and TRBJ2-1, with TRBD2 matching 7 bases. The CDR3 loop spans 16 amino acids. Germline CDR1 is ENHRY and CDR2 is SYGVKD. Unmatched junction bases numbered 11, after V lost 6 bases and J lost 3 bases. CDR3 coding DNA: TGTGCCATCAGACCCGGGTTACTAGCGAACTACAATGAGCAGTTCTTC. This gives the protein CAIRPGLLANYNEQFF.

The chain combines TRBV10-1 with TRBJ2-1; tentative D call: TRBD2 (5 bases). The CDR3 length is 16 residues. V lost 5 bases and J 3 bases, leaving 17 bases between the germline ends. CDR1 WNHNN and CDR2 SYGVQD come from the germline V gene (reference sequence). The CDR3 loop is CASSKTTSGDYNEQFF. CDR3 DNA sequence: TGCGCCAGCAGTAAGACTACCTCCGGGGACTACAATGAGCAGTTCTTC.

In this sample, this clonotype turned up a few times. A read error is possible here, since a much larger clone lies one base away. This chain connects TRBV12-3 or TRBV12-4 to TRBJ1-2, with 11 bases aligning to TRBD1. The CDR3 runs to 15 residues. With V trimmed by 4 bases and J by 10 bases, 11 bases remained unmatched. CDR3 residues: CASSWGWTGGGDYTF. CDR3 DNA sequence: TGTGCCAGCAGTTGGGGGTGGACAGGGGGCGGGGACTACACCTTC.

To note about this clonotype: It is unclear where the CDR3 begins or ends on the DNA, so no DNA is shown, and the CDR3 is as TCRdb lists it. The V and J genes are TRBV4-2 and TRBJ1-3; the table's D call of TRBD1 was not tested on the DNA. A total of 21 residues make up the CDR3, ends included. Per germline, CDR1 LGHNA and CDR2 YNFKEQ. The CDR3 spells CASSQERQGRSPLHFGNTIYF.

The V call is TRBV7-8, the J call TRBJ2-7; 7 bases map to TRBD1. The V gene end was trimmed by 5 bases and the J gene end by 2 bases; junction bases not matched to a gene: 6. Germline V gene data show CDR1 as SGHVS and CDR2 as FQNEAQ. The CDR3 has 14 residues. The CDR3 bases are TGTGCCAGCAGCCAACCGGGACAGACCTACGAGCAGTACTTC. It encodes CASSQPGQTYEQYF.

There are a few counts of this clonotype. The CDR3 DNA sequence: TGTGCCAGCAGTTTCCGGACAGGGGGCGAAGAGACCCAGTACTTC. Translated, it gives CASSFRTGGEETQYF. The chain is built from TRBV12-3 or TRBV12-4 and TRBJ2-5; 11 bases line up with TRBD1. With V trimmed by 3 bases and J by 3 bases, 3 bases remained unmatched. This CDR3 has 15 amino acids.

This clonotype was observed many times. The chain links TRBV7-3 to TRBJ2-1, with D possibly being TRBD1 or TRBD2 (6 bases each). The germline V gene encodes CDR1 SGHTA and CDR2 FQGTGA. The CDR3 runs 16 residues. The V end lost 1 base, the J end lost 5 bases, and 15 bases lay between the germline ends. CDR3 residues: CASSLRGASGNNEQFF. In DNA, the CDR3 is TGTGCCAGCAGCTTAAGGGGGGCGAGCGGCAACAATGAGCAGTTCTTC.

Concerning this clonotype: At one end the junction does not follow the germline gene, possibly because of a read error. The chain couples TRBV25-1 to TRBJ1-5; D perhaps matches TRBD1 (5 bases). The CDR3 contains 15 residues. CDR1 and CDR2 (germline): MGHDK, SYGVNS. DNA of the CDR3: TGTGCCAGCAGTGAGTGGAGCGGGGCGAACACCGGGGAGCTGTTT. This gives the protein CASSEWSGANTGELF.

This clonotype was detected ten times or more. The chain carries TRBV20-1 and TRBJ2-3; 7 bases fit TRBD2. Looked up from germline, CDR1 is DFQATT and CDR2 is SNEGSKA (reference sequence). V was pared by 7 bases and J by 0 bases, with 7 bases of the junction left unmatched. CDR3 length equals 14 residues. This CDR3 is CSGVGLGSTDTQYF. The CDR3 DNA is TGCAGTGGGGTTGGACTAGGGAGCACAGATACGCAGTATTTT.

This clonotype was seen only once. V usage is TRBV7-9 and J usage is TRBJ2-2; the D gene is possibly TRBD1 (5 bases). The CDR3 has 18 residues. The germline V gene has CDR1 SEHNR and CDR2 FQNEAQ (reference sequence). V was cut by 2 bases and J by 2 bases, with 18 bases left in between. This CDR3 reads CASSLRVVRAGNTGELFF. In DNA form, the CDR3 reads TGTGCCAGCAGCTTACGTGTAGTCAGGGCCGGAAACACCGGGGAGCTGTTTTTT.

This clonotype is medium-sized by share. CDR3: CASVSGGTGNSPLHF. The CDR3 DNA reads TGTGCCTCCGTAAGCGGGGGGACTGGTAATTCACCCCTCCACTTT. This rearrangement joins TRBV19 to TRBJ1-6; TRBD1 is a possible D gene (5 bases). The V gene lost 11 bases and the J gene lost 6 bases, with 20 bases spanning the gap. Per germline, CDR1 LNHDA and CDR2 SQIVND (reference sequence). The CDR3 runs to 15 residues.

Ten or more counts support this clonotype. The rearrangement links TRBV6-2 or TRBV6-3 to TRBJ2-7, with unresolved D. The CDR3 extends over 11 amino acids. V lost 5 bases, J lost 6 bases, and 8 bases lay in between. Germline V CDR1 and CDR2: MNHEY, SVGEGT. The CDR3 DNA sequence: TGTGCCAGCAGTACAGCGTTCGAGCAGTACTTC. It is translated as CASSTAFEQYF.